This T cell receptor (beta chain) stems from a study of response to subunit inactivated influenza vaccine (dated by TCRdb to the late 2010s). Turning to the overall study: Deep quantitative profiling of the T cell receptor repertoire was used in the study to follow responses to a trivalent subunit inactivated influenza vaccine.

CDR1 and CDR2, looked up from the germline V gene, are MNHEY and SVGEGT. V is trimmed back by 6 bases and J by 4 bases, and the junction contains 5 bases that no gene match accounts for. From cysteine to phenylalanine, the CDR3 is 15 amino acids long. Only the CDR3 region is kept as DNA, spanning 45 bases read in frame from base 1. Library preparation was by RT-PCR. The instrument was an Illumina HiSeq 2500. TCRdb trimmed public reads at Q25 via fastp, called clones via MiXCR and kept in-frame beta chains. Every entry covers one CDR3 protein and lists the most common genes and DNA from its rows. The sample contains 500,000 or so distinct CDR3 sequences, about 15% of them found a single time. Clones ranked in the top ten supply less than 4% of the sample. Turning to this clonotype: Its cognate antigen has yet to be identified. No qualities accompany the bases; no much larger clone lies one base away.

Overall results and qualifications from the work: The authors suggested that each seasonal influenza vaccination may recruit only a limited number of new T cells.

The chain links TRBV6-2 or TRBV6-3 with TRBJ2-2, and 10 bases in between align with TRBD1. The source of this sequence is a man between 50 and 69 years old who received an inactivated influenza vaccine. Donor details come from another sample of the same person, matched by shared clones. Sequencing used CD4+ T cells sorted from PBMCs, obtained less than 30 months after vaccination. The CDR3 reads as follows: CASSPGQGTTGELFF. The DNA reads as follows: TGTGCCAGCAGCCCGGGACAGGGGACCACCGGGGAGCTGTTTTTT.